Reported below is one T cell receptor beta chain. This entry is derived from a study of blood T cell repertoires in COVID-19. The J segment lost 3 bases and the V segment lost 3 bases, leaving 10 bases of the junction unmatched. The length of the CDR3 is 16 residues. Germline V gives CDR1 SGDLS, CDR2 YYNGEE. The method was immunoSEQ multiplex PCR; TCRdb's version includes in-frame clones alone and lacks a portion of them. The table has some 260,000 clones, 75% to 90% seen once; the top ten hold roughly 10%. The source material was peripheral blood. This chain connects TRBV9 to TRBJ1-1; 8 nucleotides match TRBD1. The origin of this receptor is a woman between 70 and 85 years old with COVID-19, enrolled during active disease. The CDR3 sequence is CASSADDRGGYTEAFF. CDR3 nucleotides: TGTGCCAGCAGCGCCGATGACAGGGGAGGTTACACTGAAGCTTTCTTT.